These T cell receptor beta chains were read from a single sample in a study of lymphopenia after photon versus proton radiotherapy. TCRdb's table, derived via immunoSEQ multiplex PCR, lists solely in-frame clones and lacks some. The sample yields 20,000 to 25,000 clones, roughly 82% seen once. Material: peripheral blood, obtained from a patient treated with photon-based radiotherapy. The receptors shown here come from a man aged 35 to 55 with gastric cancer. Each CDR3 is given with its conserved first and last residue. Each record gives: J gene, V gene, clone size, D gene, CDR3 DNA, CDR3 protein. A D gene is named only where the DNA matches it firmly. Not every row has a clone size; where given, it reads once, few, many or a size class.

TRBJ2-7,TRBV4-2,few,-,TGTGCCAGCAGCCCCAGACCTGACAGTGTTCGGGAGCAGTACTTC,CASSPRPDSVREQYF
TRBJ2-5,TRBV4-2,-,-,TGTGCCAGCAGCCAAGATCGGGGTGAGACCCAGTACTTC,CASSQDRGETQYF
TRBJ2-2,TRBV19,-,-,TGTGCCAGTAGTACCCGAGGGGGGACGAACACCGGGGAGCTGTTTTTT,CASSTRGGTNTGELFF
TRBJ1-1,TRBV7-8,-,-,TGTGCCAGCAGCCCCCGGGTAGGGTGGACTGAAGCTTTCTTT,CASSPRVGWTEAFF
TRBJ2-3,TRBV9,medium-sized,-,TGTGCCAGCAGCGTAGACCCTTTACCCTCAGATACGCAGTATTTT,CASSVDPLPSDTQYF
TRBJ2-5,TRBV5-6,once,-,TGTGCCAGCAGCTTGAAGGGACGAGAGACCCAGTACTTC,CASSLKGRETQYF
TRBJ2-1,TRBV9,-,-,TGTGCCAGCAGCGTAGTGGGGGACGGTAATTTCGGTGAGCAGTTCTTC,CASSVVGDGNFGEQFF
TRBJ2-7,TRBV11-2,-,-,TGTGCCAGCAGCCCCTCGGGATTGGGGCAGTACTTC,CASSPSGLGQYF
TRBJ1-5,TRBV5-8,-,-,TGTGCCAGCAGGCCATGGGGGGGCAATCAGCCCCAGCATTTT,CASRPWGGNQPQHF
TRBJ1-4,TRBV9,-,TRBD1,TGTGCCAGCAGCGTGCTCACCGGGACAGGGGAAAAACTGTTTTTT,CASSVLTGTGEKLFF
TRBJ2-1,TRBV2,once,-,TGTGCCAGCAGGAGGCTGGGCCCGAGCTCCTACAATGAGCAGTTCTTC,CASRRLGPSSYNEQFF
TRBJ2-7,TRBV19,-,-,TGTGCCAGTAGTATTTTTCCAGGACCCACCTACGAGCAGTACTTC,CASSIFPGPTYEQYF
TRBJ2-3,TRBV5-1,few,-,TGCGCCAGCAGCTCGGAAAAACAGGGAAGAGTTAGCCCAGATACGCAGTATTTT,CASSSEKQGRVSPDTQYF
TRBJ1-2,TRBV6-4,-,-,TGTGCCAGCAGTCAAGGTCCAGGGCCCTATGGCTACACCTTC,CASSQGPGPYGYTF
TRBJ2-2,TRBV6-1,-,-,TGTGCCAGCAAGGAGGGGGCTAATTTCCCGGGGGAGCTGTTTTTT,CASKEGANFPGELFF
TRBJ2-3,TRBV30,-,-,TGTGCCTGGAGTCCATGGGGGGGGCGGGCAGATACGCAGTATTTT,CAWSPWGGRADTQYF
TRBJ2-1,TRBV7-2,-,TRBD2,TGTGCCAGCAGCCGAGCGGGACTAGCGGGGGGGCCGTCCTACAATGAGCAGTTCTTC,CASSRAGLAGGPSYNEQFF
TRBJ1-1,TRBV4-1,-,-,TGCGCCAGCAGCCAACCCATACAGGGGAACACTGAAGCTTTCTTT,CASSQPIQGNTEAFF
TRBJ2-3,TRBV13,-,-,TGTGCCAGCAGCTTAGTCGGGCAGGCCACAGATACGCAGTATTTT,CASSLVGQATDTQYF
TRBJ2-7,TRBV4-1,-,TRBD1,TGCGCCAGCAGCCCTGGACAGGGGAGGCCCGAGCAGTACTTC,CASSPGQGRPEQYF
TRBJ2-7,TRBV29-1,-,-,TGCAGCGTCCGGACAGAGAATTCTAACTTAGACTTC,CSVRTENSNLDF
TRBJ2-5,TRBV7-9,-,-,TGTGCCAGCAGCTTAGTGGGAGAGACCCAGTACTTC,CASSLVGETQYF
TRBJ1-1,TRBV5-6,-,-,TGTGCCAGCAGTTTTACAACCTCAGTAGCTGGGAACACTGAAGCTTTCTTT,CASSFTTSVAGNTEAFF
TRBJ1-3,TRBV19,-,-,TGTGCCAGTATCCCCTCGGGATACGGAAACACCATATATTTT,CASIPSGYGNTIYF
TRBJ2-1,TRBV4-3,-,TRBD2,TGCGCCAGCAGCCAAGGGCCGGGTGGCGGGGGATCCTACAATGAGCAGTTCTTC,CASSQGPGGGGSYNEQFF
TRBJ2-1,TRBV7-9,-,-,TGTGCCAGCAGCCTCACGGGAAGGGACGAGTTCTTC,CASSLTGRDEFF
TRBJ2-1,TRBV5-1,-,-,TGCGCCAGCAGCTTGGGACTAGGTTCCCACAATGAGCAGTTCTTC,CASSLGLGSHNEQFF
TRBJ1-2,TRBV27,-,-,TGTGCCAGCAGTTTATTCCCCAGGGCGCCTGGCTATGGCTACACCTTC,CASSLFPRAPGYGYTF
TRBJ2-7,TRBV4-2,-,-,TGTGCCAGCAGCCTGGACCGAGGGGACGCCTACGAGCAGTACTTC,CASSLDRGDAYEQYF